What follows is one T cell receptor (beta chain) and its context. The source of the sample is a study of blood T cell repertoires in COVID-19. Germline lookup yields CDR1 LGHDT and CDR2 YNNKEL (reference sequence). V lost 0 bases, J lost 5 bases, and 14 bases lay in between. This CDR3 contains 15 residues. Generated by immunoSEQ multiplex PCR, the TCRdb table keeps only in-frame clones and is missing some. The sample comprises hundreds of thousands of clones, approximately 85% of which are singletons, and around 2.1% rests with the top ten. This clonotype was obtained from a woman between 50 and 59 years old who had recovered from COVID-19. Specimen: PBMCs or T cells enriched from blood (not recorded which). The gene calls are TRBV3-1 (or the pseudogene TRBV3-2) and TRBJ2-7, with a possible D match to TRBD1 (5 bases). The CDR3 here is CASSQELARVNEQYF. The CDR3 DNA reads as TGTGCCAGCAGCCAAGAATTGGCCAGGGTCAACGAGCAGTACTTC.